The source of this T cell receptor beta chain is a study of shared clonotypes between healthy human individuals. This clone is a singleton in its sample. Selected positively for CCR7 and CD45RO-negative, naive CD8 cells excluded terminally differentiated effector memory CD45RA+ cells. Profiling relied on immunoSEQ multiplex PCR, and the TCRdb table lists in-frame clones only, not all of them. The sample contains roughly 2.1 million clones, more than 85% of which appear only once. Between the trimmed V and J ends, which lost 3 bases and 0 bases, there was a span of 6 bases. The CDR3 loop spans 14 amino acids. Germline assignment: CDR1 MGHRA and CDR2 YSYEKL.

The receptor's source is a man younger than 35 in good health. Some clones in this sample may be carry-over from other donors' samples. The gene calls are TRBV4-1 and TRBJ2-1; D remains unclear. Sequencing was done on a sample of naive CD8+ T cells from PBMCs. The CDR3, as DNA: TGCGCCAGCAGCCACCCAGGCTCCTACAATGAGCAGTTCTTC. Encoded protein: CASSHPGSYNEQFF.